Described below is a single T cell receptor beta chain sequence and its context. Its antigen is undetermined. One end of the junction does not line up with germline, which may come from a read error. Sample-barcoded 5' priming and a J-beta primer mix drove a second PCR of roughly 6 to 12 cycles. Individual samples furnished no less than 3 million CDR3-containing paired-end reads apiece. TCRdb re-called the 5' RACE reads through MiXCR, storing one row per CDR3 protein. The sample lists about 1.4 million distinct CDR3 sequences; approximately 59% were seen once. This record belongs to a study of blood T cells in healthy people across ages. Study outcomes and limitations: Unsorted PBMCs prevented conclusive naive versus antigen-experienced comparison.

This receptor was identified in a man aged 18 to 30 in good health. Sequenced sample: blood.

CDR3 sequence (DNA): TGCGCCAGCAACTTGACTAGCGGTAGCTACAATGAGCAGTTCTTC. Translated: CASNLTSGSYNEQFF. The V gene is TRBV5-1, the J gene TRBJ2-1; the match to TRBD2 covers 9 bases. CDR3 length: 15 residues. Per germline, CDR1 SGHRS and CDR2 YFSETQ.